The clone carrying this TCR beta chain occurred once. This sample is drawn from a study of blood T cell repertoires in COVID-19. Assay used: immunoSEQ multiplex PCR; TCRdb lists only in-frame clones, some missing. Found here are around 130,000 clones, 75% to 90% of them singletons; the top ten hold roughly 2.3%. The CDR3 is made up of 17 amino acids. V dropped 2 bases and J dropped 10 bases, with 21 bases sitting between them. Germline CDR1 is LNHDA and CDR2 is SQIVND (reference sequence). The rearrangement uses TRBV19 and TRBJ1-6, with D maybe TRBD1 (6 bases). This TCR came from a woman in her 50s who had recovered from COVID-19. The specimen sequenced was PBMCs or T cells enriched from blood (not recorded which). This chain's CDR3 is CASSISRARGHPSPLHF. The CDR3 coding sequence is TGTGCCAGTAGTATATCACGGGCCAGGGGACACCCCTCACCCCTCCACTTT.